The 6 T cell receptor beta chains given below trace back to one sample, sequenced in a study of control samples from healthy donors and cancer patients. Using immunoSEQ multiplex PCR, the repertoire was profiled, and TCRdb retains in-frame clones only, with some absent. Among 170,000 or so clones listed, 80% to 95% were seen once. Sequencing was done on a sample of blood. These receptors were taken from a man aged 18 to 29 in good health.

The chain couples TRBV3-1 (or the pseudogene TRBV3-2) to TRBJ1-1; 7 bases agree with TRBD1. From germline, CDR1 is LGHDT and CDR2 YNNKEL (reference sequence). With V trimmed by 4 bases and J by 3 bases, 5 bases remained unmatched. The CDR3 has 14 amino acids. The CDR3 bases are TGTGCCAGCAGCCCACGGACAGGATACACTGAAGCTTTCTTT. Amino acid sequence: CASSPRTGYTEAFF.

CDR3 nucleotide sequence: TGTGCCAGTGCCAGGGAAGGAGGCAATGAGCAGTTCTTC. This sequence encodes CASAREGGNEQFF. The V gene is TRBV6-5, the J gene TRBJ2-1, with D perhaps TRBD1 or TRBD2 (5 bases each). The germline V gene encodes CDR1 MNHEY and CDR2 SVGAGI. V lost 9 bases and J 6 bases, leaving 15 bases between the germline ends. The CDR3 sequence is 13 residues long.

J is TRBJ1-5 and V is TRBV7-9, with a tentative D call TRBD1 (6 bases). The V gene's germline CDR1 is SEHNR and CDR2 FQNEAQ (reference sequence). Trimming left V 2 bases short and J 0 bases short, with 14 bases between. The CDR3 has 17 amino acids. The CDR3 loop reads CASSLLTGPNSNQPQHF. In nucleotides, the CDR3 is TGTGCCAGCAGCTTATTGACAGGACCGAATAGCAATCAGCCCCAGCATTTT. Drawing the rest from reference TRBV7-9 and TRBJ1-5, the complete variable domain is DTGVSQNPRHKITKRGQNVTFRCDPISEHNRLYWYRQTLGQGPEFLTYFQNEAQLEKSRLLSDRFSAERPKGSFSTLEIQRTEQGDSAMYLCASSLLTGPNSNQPQHFGDGTRLSIL.

Only one count was recorded for this clone. V gene TRBV12-3 or TRBV12-4 combines with J gene TRBJ1-1; TRBD1 is a possible D gene (6 bases). This CDR3 has 13 amino acids. V lost 6 bases and J 11 bases, leaving 19 bases between the germline ends. CDR3 amino acids: CASRTSGQPVAFF. Here the CDR3 DNA reads TGTGCCAGCAGGACTTCCGGACAGCCGGTGGCTTTCTTT.

The rearrangement uses TRBV4-1 and TRBJ1-5; no clear D. With 4 bases removed from V and 8 bases from J, the gap between germline ends came to 15 bases. Germline V CDR1 and CDR2: MGHRA, YSYEKL. The length of the CDR3 is 14 residues. The CDR3: CASSRVRGFEPQHF. CDR3 nucleotide sequence: TGCGCCAGCAGCCGTGTGAGAGGGTTTGAGCCCCAGCATTTT.

This clone was counted between two and nine times. The rearrangement joins TRBV2 to TRBJ2-7; 9 positions match TRBD1. Germline assignment: CDR1 SNHLY and CDR2 FYNNEI. This CDR3 contains 14 residues. The junction had 8 bases not matched to a gene; V was cut back by 4 bases and J by 7 bases. CDR3 DNA: TGTGCCAGCAGTGCCCGGGACAGGGTGGGAGAGCAGTACTTC. It is translated as CASSARDRVGEQYF.